The clone carrying this T cell receptor (beta chain) occurred a few times. Its antigen is unidentified. This record belongs to a study of blood T cells in healthy people across ages. With a J-beta primer mix and a sample-barcoded 5' primer, a second PCR ran about 6 to 11 cycles. Each CDR3 protein is one row after TCRdb ran MiXCR on the 5' RACE reads. The sample has just under 550,000 distinct CDR3 sequences; 20% to 30% are singletons. Trimming pared 8 bases from V and 8 bases from J, leaving 22 bases between. CDR3 length: 15 residues. Germline CDR1 and CDR2: LNHDA and SQIVND (reference sequence). General study results and limits: Roughly linearly, TCR beta diversity per million T cells fell as age increased.

This sample also appeared in a second study, on T cells of mothers and their children. That report notes: Compared with unrelated pairs, related mother-child pairs had slightly higher, non-significant overlap.

This sequence joins TRBV19 and TRBJ2-1; a weak D match, TRBD2 (6 bases). The clonotype originates from a boy between 5 and 17 years old in good health. Sequencing was performed on blood. The CDR3 DNA sequence: TGTGCCAGTGGTCCGGGAGAGTGGTTAAGGGATGAGCAGTTCTTC. Encoded protein: CASGPGEWLRDEQFF.